These T cell receptor beta chains were read from a single sample in a study of blood T cell repertoires in COVID-19. Sequencing was performed with immunoSEQ multiplex PCR; in TCRdb, only in-frame clones are kept and a portion is missing. This table has about 74,000 clones, approximately 85% appearing once. The sample taken for sequencing was peripheral blood. All receptors derive from a man between 65 and 85 years old with acute or convalescent COVID-19. CDR3s include the opening cysteine and the closing phenylalanine or tryptophan. The D gene is left open where the match is weak. The size of a clone is reported for some rows only, either as once, few or many, or as a class for expanded clones.

abundance,j_gene,d_gene,v_gene,CDR3nt,CDR3aa
-,TRBJ2-2,TRBD1,TRBV18,TGTGCCAGCCGATACTTGACAGGGGTGACCGGGGAGCTGTTTTTT,CASRYLTGVTGELFF
-,TRBJ2-7,-,TRBV3-1/TRBV3-2,TGTGCCAGCAGCCCGGAGGGGGGGCGATACGAGCAGTACTTC,CASSPEGGRYEQYF
-,TRBJ2-1,-,TRBV5-4,TGTGCCAGCCAAGGGAGGAGCTACAATGAGCAGTTCTTC,CASQGRSYNEQFF
-,TRBJ2-1,TRBD2,TRBV7-3,TGTGCCAGCAGCATGGGACTAGCGGGAAGGCAGTTCTTC,CASSMGLAGRQFF
-,TRBJ1-6,-,TRBV3-1/TRBV3-2,TGTGCCAGCAGCCAGGGCCTTTCTTCACCCCTCCACTTT,CASSQGLSSPLHF
-,TRBJ1-5,-,TRBV9,TGTGCCAGCAGCGTAGATGGACAGAACAATCAGCCCCAGCATTTT,CASSVDGQNNQPQHF
-,TRBJ2-7,-,TRBV7-9,TGTGCCAGCAGCTCCCCTGAATCCGCGGACTACGAGCAGTACTTC,CASSSPESADYEQYF
-,TRBJ1-5,-,TRBV27,TGTGCCAGCAGTTTTCGGGGGACCAATCAGCCCCAGCATTTT,CASSFRGTNQPQHF
-,TRBJ2-7,TRBD1,TRBV27,TGTGCCAGCAGTTACAAAGGGGGCCCCTACGAGCAGTACTTC,CASSYKGGPYEQYF
-,TRBJ1-5,-,TRBV6-5,TGTGCCAGCAGTTATGGGAGATCCCAGCCCCAGCATTTT,CASSYGRSQPQHF
-,TRBJ2-1,-,TRBV7-9,TGTGCCAGCAGCTTCGCGGACAATGAGCAGTTCTTC,CASSFADNEQFF
-,TRBJ1-2,-,TRBV9,TGTGCCAGCAGCGTAGAGGTAGGCAGGGCCAACTATGGCTACACCTTC,CASSVEVGRANYGYTF
-,TRBJ2-3,TRBD1,TRBV9,TGTGCCAGCAGCGCGGGGGGACAGGGGTTCGGTACGCAGTATTTT,CASSAGGQGFGTQYF
few,TRBJ1-1,TRBD1,TRBV6-1,TGTGCCAGCAGTGAGACAGGGCAGACCAATGAAGCTTTCTTT,CASSETGQTNEAFF
-,TRBJ1-3,-,TRBV7-8,TGTGCCAGCAGCTTAGGACTCGGAGTTGGAAACACCATATATTTT,CASSLGLGVGNTIYF
-,TRBJ2-2,-,TRBV16,TGTGCCAGCAGCCAATTTCGGGTTACGAACACCGGGGAGCTGTTTTTT,CASSQFRVTNTGELFF